Ten or more counts support the clone carrying this T cell receptor beta chain. The antigen is not known. It was RNA transcripts that yielded the amplified TCR beta CDR3 regions. First-round RT-PCR targeting the TCR CDR3 was performed with the HTBI primer set. Using its own MiXCR run on the multiplex PCR reads, TCRdb lists one record per CDR3 protein. The sample includes around 340,000 distinct CDR3 sequences, roughly 23% of them seen just once. This record belongs to a study of T cells in Graves' hyperthyroidism and ophthalmopathy. Study findings and constraints: A median about 6.5 months before onset, the model predicted ophthalmopathy. Most thyroid-expanded clonotypes above 0.001 were also found in blood.

Germline assignment: CDR1 SGHRS and CDR2 YFSETQ. Trimming took 7 bases from V and 1 from J, leaving 16 bases between them. The CDR3 is made up of 15 amino acids. This chain joins TRBV5-1 and TRBJ2-3; perhaps TRBD2 as D (6 bases). What was sequenced was blood. This clonotype originated in a woman between 45 and 60 years old with Graves' hyperthyroidism. The CDR3 is CASYLGRMGTDTQYF. The CDR3, as DNA: TGCGCCAGCTACCTCGGGAGAATGGGCACAGATACGCAGTATTTT.